This section outlines one T cell receptor (beta chain) sequence together with its context. Its antigen is unknown. TCRdb's copy holds only in-frame clones and misses some; the assay was immunoSEQ multiplex PCR. The table lists more than 85,000 clones, 80% to 95% of them singletons. The sample is drawn from a study of siplizumab effects on memory and regulatory T cells. Study findings and constraints: Naive T cells, seemingly more diverse than memory cells, seemed major alloresponse contributors. Mappable alloreactive CD4+ clones were on average approximately 70% Treg-derived with siplizumab, around 25% in controls. Some alloreactive sequences were traceable to unstimulated CD4+ memory cells, and siplizumab significantly reduced them.

J gave up 4 bases and V 4 bases, and 7 bases lay outside the gene matches. CDR3 length: 15 residues. Germline-derived CDR1 and CDR2 are LNHDA and SQIVND (reference sequence). The sample taken for sequencing was CD4+ T cells sorted from blood. The genes are TRBV19 and TRBJ2-3, with 8 bases matching TRBD2. The sequence derives from a human donor in good health. CDR3: CASSTGTSRADTQYF. In DNA form, the CDR3 reads TGTGCCAGTAGTACCGGGACTAGTAGGGCAGATACGCAGTATTTT.